The source of this TCR beta chain is a study of cytomegalovirus exposure and HLA in healthy donors. Study in general: In an early release, HLA-typed donors contributed approximately 80 million unique TCR sequences. Falling in the Caucasian-associated ancestry cluster were roughly 80% of about 400 genotyped donors.

As for this clone: Its specificity is unknown.

V lost 5 bases and J 9 bases, leaving 11 bases between the germline ends. The CDR3 extends over 12 amino acids. Germline CDR1 and CDR2: MNHEY and SMNVEV (reference sequence). Amplification used 60 Vbeta primers and 13 Jbeta primers. Using immunoSEQ multiplex PCR, the repertoire was profiled, and TCRdb retains in-frame clones only, with some absent. Among more than 140,000 clones, more than 60% were seen once, and the ten largest hold approximately 3.2%. Study-wide results and caveats: Compared with the approximately 700-donor mean, an Asian-associated ancestry cluster reportedly had fewer N-insertions, according to a later analysis.

The rearrangement joins TRBV27 to TRBJ2-1, with D possibly matching TRBD2 (5 bases). The source material was PBMCs. The receptor's source is a middle-aged man in good health and CMV-seronegative. CDR3 coding DNA: TGTGCCAGCAGTAAACTAGGCGGTGAGCAGTTCTTC. This encodes CASSKLGGEQFF.